This TCR beta chain appears in the sequencing data of a study of post-analysis software for immune sequencing data. Notes on the study in general: TRBV5-6, TRBV5-1 and TRBV20-1 belonged to a set of a few TRBV segments that were more frequent in patients than controls.

Note on this clonotype: Its target is not known.

The CDR3 loop spans 15 amino acids. CDR1 is SEHNR, CDR2 FQNEAQ, per germline (reference sequence). The V segment lost 2 bases and the J segment 7 bases; nucleotides outside the gene matches: 7. Unique molecular identifiers were built into the TCR beta cDNA libraries. TCRdb itself ran the PCR reads through MiXCR, one entry per CDR3 protein. The table records roughly 570,000 distinct CDR3 sequences, roughly 34% of them present only once. Specimen: blood. The sequence derives from a girl aged 2-17 years with multiple sclerosis. V and J are TRBV7-9 and TRBJ1-4; 7 nucleotides align to TRBD1. The DNA of the CDR3 is TGTGCCAGCAGCTTACCGGACAACAGGGGTGAAAAACTGTTTTTT. Its protein product is CASSLPDNRGEKLFF.